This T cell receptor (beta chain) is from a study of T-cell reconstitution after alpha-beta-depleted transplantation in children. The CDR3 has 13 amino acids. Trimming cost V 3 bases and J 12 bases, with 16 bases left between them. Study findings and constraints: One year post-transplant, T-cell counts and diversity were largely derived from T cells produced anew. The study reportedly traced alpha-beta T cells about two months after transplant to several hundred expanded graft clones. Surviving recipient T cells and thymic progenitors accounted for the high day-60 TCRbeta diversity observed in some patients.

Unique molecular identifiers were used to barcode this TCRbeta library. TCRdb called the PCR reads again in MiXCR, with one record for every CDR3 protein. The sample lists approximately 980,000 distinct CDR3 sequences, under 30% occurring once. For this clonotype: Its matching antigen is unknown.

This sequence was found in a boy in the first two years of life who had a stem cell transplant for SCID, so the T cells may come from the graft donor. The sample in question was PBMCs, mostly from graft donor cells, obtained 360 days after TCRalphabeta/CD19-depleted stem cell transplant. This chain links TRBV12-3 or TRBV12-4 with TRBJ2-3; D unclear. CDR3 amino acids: CASSFDGRAAQYF. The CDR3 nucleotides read TGTGCCAGCAGTTTCGACGGCCGGGCCGCTCAGTATTTT.